These 25 T cell receptor beta chains share one sample of origin, sequenced in a study of blood T cell repertoires in COVID-19. Here immunoSEQ multiplex PCR was the method, and the copy in TCRdb shows in-frame clones only, minus some. The sample records some 320,000 clones, 85% to 90% being singletons. Input material: peripheral blood. The source of these receptors is a woman aged 25-40 years with COVID-19, enrolled during active disease.

This sequence joins TRBV4-1 and TRBJ1-4; D gene unclear. The CDR3 is made up of 17 amino acids. Trimming shortened V by 1 base and J by 5 bases, and 17 bases separated the two germline ends. Germline V gives CDR1 MGHRA, CDR2 YSYEKL. The CDR3 nucleotides read TGCGCCAGCAGCCAAGTTTTAACCATGAGGGCCAATGAAAAACTGTTTTTT. It specifies CASSQVLTMRANEKLFF.

DNA for the CDR3: TGTGCCAGCAGATTTCTAGCGGGGGGGCAGAATGAGCAGTTCTTC. Residues: CASRFLAGGQNEQFF. The chain has TRBV6-5 and TRBJ2-1, with 12 bases lining up with TRBD2. Germline V gene sequence: CDR1 MNHEY, CDR2 SVGAGI. V lost 6 bases to trimming and J lost 7 bases; unmatched junction nucleotides: 7. The CDR3 consists of 15 residues.

The chain links TRBV11-2 to TRBJ2-1; 8 bases are shared with TRBD2. The CDR3 is made up of 15 amino acids. Germline-derived CDR1 and CDR2 are SGHAT and FQNNGV. V shed 5 bases and J 0 bases; nucleotides not matched to a gene: 3. DNA for the CDR3: TGTGCCAGCAGCCCAAGCGGGGGCTCCTACAATGAGCAGTTCTTC. The encoded protein is CASSPSGGSYNEQFF.

V and J are TRBV18 and TRBJ2-7; a weak D match, TRBD2 (6 bases). The CDR3 spans 12 residues. Germline loops: CDR1 KGHSH, CDR2 LQKENI. The V gene lost 2 bases and the J gene lost 5 bases, with 7 bases spanning the gap. CDR3: CASSPRRDEQYF. DNA for the CDR3: TGTGCCAGCTCACCAAGGAGGGACGAGCAGTACTTC.

This clone occurred a few times. At the DNA level, this CDR3 is encoded by other sequences in the same sample as well. The chain couples TRBV7-9 to TRBJ2-2; D ambiguous. The V end was cut by 5 bases, the J end by 0 bases, with 4 bases between. CDR1 and CDR2 (germline): SEHNR, FQNEAQ (reference sequence). This CDR3 has 13 residues. The CDR3 bases are TGTGCCAGCAGCCCATCGAACACCGGGGAGCTGTTTTTT. Protein sequence: CASSPSNTGELFF.

The rearrangement joins TRBV14 to TRBJ1-4; tentative D call: TRBD1 (6 bases). Trimming shortened V by 8 bases and J by 4 bases, and 11 bases separated the two germline ends. The CDR3 has 13 amino acids. The V gene's germline CDR1 is SGHDN and CDR2 FVKESK. This CDR3 is CASARTDNEKLFF. The CDR3 region has the DNA TGTGCCAGCGCTCGGACAGATAATGAAAAACTGTTTTTT.

V is TRBV5-6 and J is TRBJ1-6; TRBD1 agrees at 8 bases. V lost 1 base and J lost 10; bases outside the gene matches: 4. The CDR3 contains 14 residues. CDR1 and CDR2 from the germline V gene are SGHDT and YYEEEE. The CDR3 here is CASSLQGAASPLHF. The DNA for the CDR3 is TGTGCCAGCAGCTTGCAGGGGGCAGCGTCACCCCTCCACTTT.

The rearrangement uses TRBV3-1 (or the pseudogene TRBV3-2) and TRBJ1-1, with 8 positions matching TRBD1. V shed 0 bases, J shed 0 bases, and the junction held 6 bases outside the gene matches. This CDR3 comprises 17 residues. From germline, CDR1 is LGHDT and CDR2 YNNKEL (reference sequence). For the CDR3, the DNA is TGTGCCAGCAGCCAAGAGGGCAGGGGGCTCCTGAACACTGAAGCTTTCTTT. It codes for CASSQEGRGLLNTEAFF.

The V gene is TRBV5-1, the J gene TRBJ2-2, with TRBD2 as a possible D gene (5 bases). V was pared by 2 bases and J by 5 bases, with 13 bases between. The CDR3 is 15 residues long. CDR1 and CDR2 from the germline V gene are SGHRS and YFSETQ. As DNA, the CDR3 is TGCGCCAGCAGCTTCCCCTCGGGCGGGACCGGGGAGCTGTTTTTT. Amino acids: CASSFPSGGTGELFF.

This chain uses TRBV5-4 with TRBJ2-1; D not resolved. The CDR3 runs 15 residues. CDR1 is SGHNT and CDR2 is YYREEE in the germline V gene (reference sequence). V was clipped by 0 bases and J by 6 bases, with 13 bases between them. The CDR3 here is CASSLDSRVTNEQFF. The DNA for the CDR3 is TGTGCCAGCAGCTTGGATAGCCGGGTTACCAATGAGCAGTTCTTC.

The rearrangement joins TRBV6-5 to TRBJ2-7, with 13 bases that match TRBD2. V shed 6 bases, J shed 2 bases, and the junction held 4 bases outside the gene matches. CDR1 is MNHEY, CDR2 SVGAGI, per germline. The CDR3 sequence is 15 residues long. CDR3 nucleotide sequence: TGTGCCAGCAGATGGACTAGCGGGGGAACCTACGAGCAGTACTTC. Its protein product is CASRWTSGGTYEQYF.

The rearrangement joins TRBV3-1 (or the pseudogene TRBV3-2) to TRBJ2-3; a possible D gene is TRBD2 (5 bases). The germline V gene has CDR1 LGHDT and CDR2 YNNKEL (reference sequence). V lost 1 base and J lost 0, with 5 bases in between. The CDR3 contains 14 residues. The CDR3, as DNA: TGTGCCAGCAGCCAAGCGGGGAGCACAGATACGCAGTATTTT. Encoded protein: CASSQAGSTDTQYF.

This chain connects TRBV7-2 to TRBJ1-2; D might be TRBD1 (6 bases). Per the germline V gene, CDR1 is SGHTA and CDR2 is FQGNSA. The CDR3 is 16 residues long. The V end was cut by 0 bases, the J end by 5 bases, with 16 bases between. CDR3 loop: CASSLARTGGAYGYTF. In DNA, the CDR3 is TGTGCCAGCAGCTTAGCGCGCACGGGGGGCGCATATGGCTACACCTTC.

The chain recombines TRBV5-6 with TRBJ1-1; maybe TRBD1 (5 bases). There are 15 residues in the CDR3. Germline V gene sequence: CDR1 SGHDT, CDR2 YYEEEE. V lost 3 bases and J 4 bases, leaving 16 bases between the germline ends. CDR3 sequence: CASSSKTDWRTEAFF. The DNA for the CDR3 is TGTGCCAGCAGCTCTAAGACAGACTGGCGCACTGAAGCTTTCTTT.

The CDR3 is CVRMQGYEQYF. CDR3 in DNA: TGTGTAAGGATGCAGGGCTACGAGCAGTACTTC. The chain joins TRBV6-5 to TRBJ2-7; a weak D match, TRBD1 (5 bases). Germline V CDR1 and CDR2: MNHEY, SVGAGI. The CDR3 runs to 11 residues.

CDR3 DNA sequence: TGTGCCAGCAGTTTGACAGGGTCGAGGGCTGAAGCTTTCTTT. Its translation is CASSLTGSRAEAFF. The chain recombines TRBV27 with TRBJ1-1; 7 bases fit TRBD1. V shed 3 bases, J shed 6 bases, and the junction held 7 bases outside the gene matches. This CDR3 has 14 residues. Germline V lookup: CDR1 MNHEY, CDR2 SMNVEV (reference sequence).

The chain couples TRBV6-5 to TRBJ1-4; TRBD1 is a possible D gene (6 bases). The V gene lost 6 bases and the J gene lost 5 bases, with 16 bases spanning the gap. This CDR3 comprises 15 residues. Germline V gene sequence: CDR1 MNHEY, CDR2 SVGAGI. The CDR3 is CASSLGQSPNEKLFF. The CDR3 DNA follows: TGTGCCAGCAGCCTAGGACAGAGTCCGAATGAAAAACTGTTTTTT.

The chain carries TRBV13 and TRBJ2-7; TRBD2 might be the D (6 bases). The V gene lost 1 base and the J gene lost 2 bases, with 12 bases spanning the gap. Germline V CDR1 and CDR2: PRHDT, FYEKMQ (reference sequence). This CDR3 has 15 residues. This CDR3 is CASSLVGSGTYEQYF. The CDR3 bases are TGTGCCAGCAGCTTAGTTGGTAGCGGCACCTACGAGCAGTACTTC.

The CDR3 reads CASSAQVNYGYTF. Here the CDR3 DNA reads TGTGCCAGCAGCGCACAGGTAAACTATGGCTACACCTTC. V is TRBV21-1 and J is TRBJ1-2; TRBD1, the D gene given by the table, was not confirmed from the DNA. TRBV21-1 is a pseudogene segment. The CDR3 extends over 13 amino acids.

The V gene is TRBV7-9, the J gene TRBJ2-1, with D uncertain. The CDR3 spans 12 residues. Germline values: CDR1 SEHNR, CDR2 FQNEAQ (reference sequence). Trimming left V 1 base short and J 7 bases short, with 5 bases between. CDR3 amino acids: CASSLVNNEQFF. CDR3 bases: TGTGCCAGCAGCTTAGTTAATAATGAGCAGTTCTTC.

This chain links TRBV7-9 with TRBJ2-7, with TRBD1 matching over 7 bases. The V gene's germline CDR1 is SEHNR and CDR2 FQNEAQ (reference sequence). The V segment lost 7 bases and the J segment 4 bases; nucleotides outside the gene matches: 7. CDR3 length: 13 residues. CDR3 in DNA: TGTGCCAGCACCGAGGGGGCGGCGTACGAGCAGTACTTC. It yields the protein CASTEGAAYEQYF.

The rearrangement links TRBV5-1 to TRBJ2-5; tentatively, D is TRBD2 (6 bases). This CDR3 has 14 amino acids. Trimming shortened V by 5 bases and J by 3 bases, and 14 bases separated the two germline ends. Germline CDR1 is SGHRS and CDR2 is YFSETQ. CDR3 in amino acids: CASRDLGGEETQYF. CDR3 coding DNA: TGCGCCAGCAGGGACCTCGGCGGGGAAGAGACCCAGTACTTC.

This clone has just a few counts. The rearrangement uses TRBV24-1 and TRBJ1-2, with 11 bases fitting TRBD1. V lost 5 bases, J lost 8 bases, and 9 bases stayed unmatched. The germline gives CDR1 KGHDR, CDR2 SFDVKD. This CDR3 is built from 15 residues. The CDR3 spells CATSARTGGVGGYTF. DNA of the CDR3: TGTGCCACCAGTGCCCGGACAGGGGGCGTGGGGGGCTACACCTTC.

The rearrangement joins TRBV7-9 to TRBJ2-2; TRBD1 agrees at 10 bases. The length of the CDR3 is 21 residues. Germline loops: CDR1 SEHNR, CDR2 FQNEAQ (reference sequence). V lost 5 bases to trimming and J lost 4 bases; unmatched junction nucleotides: 22. The CDR3 nucleotides are TGTGCCAGCAGCACTCCGAGGGGAGAAAGACCGGGACAGGGGTCCACCGGGGAGCTGTTTTTT. As protein: CASSTPRGERPGQGSTGELFF.

The chain joins TRBV27 to TRBJ2-3, with 15 bases identical to TRBD2. The V gene's germline CDR1 is MNHEY and CDR2 SMNVEV (reference sequence). The CDR3 has 15 residues. Germline trimming cut 5 bases from V and 8 bases from J; bases unmatched to any gene: 5. CDR3 in amino acids: CASSRTSGGGGTQYF. CDR3 nucleotide sequence: TGTGCCAGCAGTCGGACTAGCGGGGGGGGTGGTACGCAGTATTTT.